This T cell receptor beta chain came from a study of Ad26.COV2.S vaccination and SARS-CoV-2 variants. Treatment reported: approximately 18 received Ad26.COV2.S at low or high dose, single or two shots; several received placebo; per-sample allocation not given. Samples were taken on day 63 after the first vaccine or placebo injection. Cohort 1b enrolled adults aged 18-55 years in Boston. J was trimmed by 5 bases and V by 3 bases; bases with no gene match: 4. The CDR3 is made up of 15 amino acids. Germline assignment: CDR1 MNHNS and CDR2 SASEGT. Whole-study findings and limits: Vaccine and placebo recipients had comparable breadth of non-spike TCRs. Participants in the vaccine arm had higher spike-specific TCR breadth; placebo recipients had lower. Once vaccination had occurred, spike-specific CD8+ and CD4+ T cell responses reportedly showed substantial breadth.

Measured with immunoSEQ multiplex PCR; TCRdb has only the in-frame clones, and not every one. Of about 400,000 clones in the sample, approximately 90% are singletons; the top ten hold under 2%. On this clone itself: Its antigen is undetermined.

Material: peripheral blood, obtained in a trial of Ad26.COV2.S vaccine versus placebo. V is TRBV6-1 and J is TRBJ2-5; TRBD2 agrees at 12 bases. The clonotype originates from a person aged 18-65 years who received the Ad26.COV2.S COVID-19 vaccine or a placebo. This chain's CDR3 is CASSDGLAGGETQYF. CDR3 nucleotides: TGTGCCAGCAGTGACGGGCTAGCGGGAGGGGAGACCCAGTACTTC.